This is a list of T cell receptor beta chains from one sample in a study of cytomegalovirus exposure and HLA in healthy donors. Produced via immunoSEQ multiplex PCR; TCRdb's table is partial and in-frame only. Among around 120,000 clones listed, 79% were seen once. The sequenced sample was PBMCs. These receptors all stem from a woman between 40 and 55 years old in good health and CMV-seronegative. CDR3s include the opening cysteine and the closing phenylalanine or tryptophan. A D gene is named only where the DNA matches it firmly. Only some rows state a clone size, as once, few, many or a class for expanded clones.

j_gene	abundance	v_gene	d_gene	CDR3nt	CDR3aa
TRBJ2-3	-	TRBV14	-	TGTGCCAGCAGCCAAGAAGGCGGGACCTGGGATACGCAGTATTTT	CASSQEGGTWDTQYF
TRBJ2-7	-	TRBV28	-	TGTGCCAGCAGCCCAGGGCTATCCGAGCAGTACTTC	CASSPGLSEQYF
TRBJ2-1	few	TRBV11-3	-	TGTGCCAGCAGCGTGGGAGATGGAGTTGGAAATGAGCAGTTCTTC	CASSVGDGVGNEQFF
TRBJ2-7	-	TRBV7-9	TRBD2	TGTGCCAGCAGCGCCGGACTAGCGGGATACTACGAGCAGTACTTC	CASSAGLAGYYEQYF
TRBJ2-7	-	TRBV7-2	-	TGTGCCAGCAGCTTAGTGGACACCTACGAGCAGTACTTC	CASSLVDTYEQYF
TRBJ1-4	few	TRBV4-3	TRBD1	TGCGCCAGCAGCCAAGACGGAACGGTGAGGACAGGAGATGAAAAACTGTTTTTT	CASSQDGTVRTGDEKLFF
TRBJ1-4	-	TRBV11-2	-	TGTGCCAGCAGCTTAGGCCACAGGTTGGCTAATGAAAAACTGTTTTTT	CASSLGHRLANEKLFF
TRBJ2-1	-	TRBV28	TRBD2	TGTGCCAGCAGTTTGCCTAGCGGTTACAATGAGCAGTTCTTC	CASSLPSGYNEQFF
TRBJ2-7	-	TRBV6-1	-	TGTGCCGGCAGTGACATACAGGGAAGGCTACTCGCCTACGAGCAGTACTTC	CAGSDIQGRLLAYEQYF
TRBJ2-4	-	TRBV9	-	TGTGCCAGCAGCGTCGAGGGGGAAAACATTCAGTACTTC	CASSVEGENIQYF
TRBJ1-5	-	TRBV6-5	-	TGTGCCAGCAGCATCTTAGCTAATCAGCCCCAGCATTTT	CASSILANQPQHF
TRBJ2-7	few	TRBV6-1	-	TGTGCCAGCAGCCAGACTAGCTCCTACGAGCAGTACTTC	CASSQTSSYEQYF
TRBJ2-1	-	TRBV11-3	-	TGTGCCAGTACCGCACGTCAGCGGAGCCTGGTCTACAATGAGCAGTTCTTC	CASTARQRSLVYNEQFF
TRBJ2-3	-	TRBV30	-	TGTGCCTGGAGGGAGCGGGGCACAGATACGCAGTATTTT	CAWRERGTDTQYF